Listed below are T cell receptor beta chains from one sample, sequenced in a study of cytomegalovirus exposure and HLA in healthy donors. The repertoire was sequenced with immunoSEQ multiplex PCR; TCRdb's copy has only in-frame clones and lacks some. The data contain more than 150,000 clones, more than 60% of them singletons. The sample consisted of PBMCs. These receptors all come from a man between 18 and 29 years old in good health and CMV-seronegative. Each CDR3 is given with its conserved first and last residue. A D gene is named only where the DNA matches it firmly. A row's size may be missing; if present it is once, few, many or a size class.

CDR3 protein: CASSPRGVGSSTDTQYF
CDR3 DNA: TGTGCCAGCAGCCCCCGAGGAGTCGGGAGCTCCACAGATACGCAGTATTTT
J gene: TRBJ2-3
V gene: TRBV7-9
clone size: NA
D gene: NA

CDR3 protein: CASSMGGAARSYNEQFF
CDR3 DNA: TGTGCCAGTAGTATGGGGGGGGCGGCCCGCTCCTACAATGAGCAGTTCTTC
J gene: TRBJ2-1
V gene: TRBV19
clone size: NA
D gene: NA

CDR3 protein: CASALFGRTSTDTQYF
CDR3 DNA: TGTGCCAGTGCCCTTTTTGGTAGAACGAGCACAGATACGCAGTATTTT
J gene: TRBJ2-3
V gene: TRBV19
clone size: once
D gene: NA

CDR3 protein: CASSLAAILAGGSNEQFF
CDR3 DNA: TGCGCCAGCAGCTTGGCCGCAATTCTAGCGGGGGGGAGTAATGAGCAGTTCTTC
J gene: TRBJ2-1
V gene: TRBV5-1
clone size: NA
D gene: TRBD2

CDR3 protein: CASSQGRGSVQETQYF
CDR3 DNA: TGTGCCAGCAGCCAAGGCAGGGGGTCAGTCCAAGAGACCCAGTACTTC
J gene: TRBJ2-5
V gene: TRBV5-5
clone size: once
D gene: TRBD1

CDR3 protein: CASSKTGSYEQYF
CDR3 DNA: TGTGCCAGCAGTAAGACAGGGAGCTACGAGCAGTACTTC
J gene: TRBJ2-7
V gene: TRBV6-1
clone size: NA
D gene: TRBD1

CDR3 protein: CASSPGTGNYGYTF
CDR3 DNA: TGTGCCAGCTCACCAGGGACAGGAAACTATGGCTACACCTTC
J gene: TRBJ1-2
V gene: TRBV18
clone size: NA
D gene: TRBD1

CDR3 protein: CASSGIQGFREKLFF
CDR3 DNA: TGTGCCAGCAGTGGGATTCAGGGGTTCCGAGAAAAACTGTTTTTT
J gene: TRBJ1-4
V gene: TRBV27
clone size: NA
D gene: NA

CDR3 protein: CASSLTGSGGVMNTEAFF
CDR3 DNA: TGTGCCAGCAGCTTAACAGGCTCCGGGGGGGTAATGAACACTGAAGCTTTCTTT
J gene: TRBJ1-1
V gene: TRBV7-3
clone size: NA
D gene: NA

CDR3 protein: CASSPRDTQYF
CDR3 DNA: TGTGCCAGCAGTCCTCGAGATACGCAGTATTTT
J gene: TRBJ2-3
V gene: TRBV2
clone size: NA
D gene: NA

CDR3 protein: CASSESRSSGNTIYF
CDR3 DNA: TGTGCCAGCAGTGAATCCCGCAGCTCTGGAAACACCATATATTTT
J gene: TRBJ1-3
V gene: TRBV25-1
clone size: NA
D gene: NA

CDR3 protein: CASNEQGGILNTEAFF
CDR3 DNA: TGTGCCAGTAATGAACAGGGTGGAATTCTGAACACTGAAGCTTTCTTT
J gene: TRBJ1-1
V gene: TRBV19
clone size: NA
D gene: NA

CDR3 protein: CASSQDSHRVNTEAFF
CDR3 DNA: TGTGCCAGCAGCCAAGATTCTCACAGGGTGAACACTGAAGCTTTCTTT
J gene: TRBJ1-1
V gene: TRBV4-2
clone size: few
D gene: NA

CDR3 protein: CASSLAGAFYNEQFF
CDR3 DNA: TGTGCCAGCAGTTTAGCGGGGGCATTCTACAATGAGCAGTTCTTC
J gene: TRBJ2-1
V gene: TRBV27
clone size: NA
D gene: NA

CDR3 protein: CASSLEAGGPGELFF
CDR3 DNA: TGTGCCAGCAGCTTAGAAGCGGGGGGGCCCGGGGAGCTGTTTTTT
J gene: TRBJ2-2
V gene: TRBV7-2
clone size: NA
D gene: TRBD2

CDR3 protein: CAKAAVNTGELFF
CDR3 DNA: TGTGCCAAAGCGGCCGTGAACACCGGGGAGCTGTTTTTT
J gene: TRBJ2-2
V gene: TRBV7-9
clone size: once
D gene: NA

CDR3 protein: CASSSGTSGGLEQFF
CDR3 DNA: TGCGCCAGCAGCTCGGGGACTAGCGGGGGTCTCGAGCAGTTCTTC
J gene: TRBJ2-1
V gene: TRBV5-1
clone size: few
D gene: TRBD2

CDR3 protein: CASSTRDFSTDTQYF
CDR3 DNA: TGTGCCAGCAGTACCCGGGACTTTAGCACAGATACGCAGTATTTT
J gene: TRBJ2-3
V gene: TRBV28
clone size: NA
D gene: NA

CDR3 protein: CAWIPTGHDTGELFF
CDR3 DNA: TGTGCCTGGATCCCCACGGGACACGACACCGGGGAGCTGTTTTTT
J gene: TRBJ2-2
V gene: TRBV30
clone size: NA
D gene: NA

CDR3 protein: CASSLGLSIQYF
CDR3 DNA: TGTGCCAGCAGCTTAGGACTATCGATTCAGTACTTC
J gene: TRBJ2-4
V gene: TRBV11-3
clone size: NA
D gene: NA

CDR3 protein: CASSRYRDGTEAFF
CDR3 DNA: TGTGCCAGCAGCCGTTACAGGGATGGCACTGAAGCTTTCTTT
J gene: TRBJ1-1
V gene: TRBV14
clone size: NA
D gene: NA

CDR3 protein: CASSPTGRPAGANVLTF
CDR3 DNA: TGCGCCAGCAGCCCAACGGGGAGGCCGGCTGGGGCCAACGTCCTGACTTTC
J gene: TRBJ2-6
V gene: TRBV5-1
clone size: NA
D gene: NA

CDR3 protein: CASSQDKGDRGAFF
CDR3 DNA: TGTGCCAGCAGCCAAGATAAGGGGGACAGAGGAGCTTTCTTT
J gene: TRBJ1-1
V gene: TRBV4-2
clone size: once
D gene: TRBD1

CDR3 protein: CAISTGTSGRASDTQYF
CDR3 DNA: TGTGCCATCAGTACCGGGACTAGCGGGAGGGCCTCAGATACGCAGTATTTT
J gene: TRBJ2-3
V gene: TRBV10-3
clone size: NA
D gene: TRBD2

CDR3 protein: CASSLGTSGAYYLGVGPDTQYF
CDR3 DNA: TGCGCCAGCAGCCTGGGGACTAGCGGGGCCTACTATCTGGGGGTGGGCCCAGATACGCAGTATTTT
J gene: TRBJ2-3
V gene: TRBV5-1
clone size: NA
D gene: TRBD2

CDR3 protein: CASSQPNVRDRSSYEQYF
CDR3 DNA: TGCGCCAGCAGTCAACCGAACGTCCGGGACAGGAGCTCCTACGAGCAGTACTTC
J gene: TRBJ2-7
V gene: TRBV23-1
clone size: NA
D gene: TRBD1

CDR3 protein: CASSPLGQNTEAFF
CDR3 DNA: TGTGCCAGCAGTCCCCTTGGACAGAACACTGAAGCTTTCTTT
J gene: TRBJ1-1
V gene: TRBV27
clone size: NA
D gene: NA

CDR3 protein: CASSFSGGDPEQFF
CDR3 DNA: TGCGCCAGCAGCTTTAGCGGGGGGGACCCTGAGCAGTTCTTC
J gene: TRBJ2-1
V gene: TRBV5-1
clone size: NA
D gene: TRBD2

CDR3 protein: CASSQEPVMNTEAFF
CDR3 DNA: TGCGCCAGCAGCCAAGAACCGGTTATGAACACTGAAGCTTTCTTT
J gene: TRBJ1-1
V gene: TRBV4-3
clone size: NA
D gene: NA

CDR3 protein: CASSEETGGGYTF
CDR3 DNA: TGTGCCAGCAGTGAGGAGACAGGGGGTGGCTACACCTTC
J gene: TRBJ1-2
V gene: TRBV6-1
clone size: NA
D gene: TRBD1

CDR3 protein: CASSPQGASYEQYF
CDR3 DNA: TGTGCCAGCAGTCCCCAAGGGGCCTCATACGAGCAGTACTTC
J gene: TRBJ2-7
V gene: TRBV27
clone size: NA
D gene: NA

CDR3 protein: CSSSPGSVYSYEQYF
CDR3 DNA: TGTTCCAGCAGCCCTGGGAGTGTGTACTCCTACGAGCAGTACTTC
J gene: TRBJ2-7
V gene: TRBV7-9
clone size: NA
D gene: NA

CDR3 protein: CASSQDTDRAQRGYTF
CDR3 DNA: TGCGCCAGCAGCCAAGATACGGACAGGGCCCAGAGGGGCTACACCTTC
J gene: TRBJ1-2
V gene: TRBV4-3
clone size: NA
D gene: TRBD1

CDR3 protein: CASSWGLPPGSPLHF
CDR3 DNA: TGTGCCAGCAGCTGGGGACTCCCTCCCGGTTCACCCCTCCACTTT
J gene: TRBJ1-6
V gene: TRBV11-1
clone size: NA
D gene: NA

CDR3 protein: CAWSVKDYRSLEQYF
CDR3 DNA: TGTGCCTGGAGTGTAAAGGATTACAGGTCCCTCGAGCAGTACTTC
J gene: TRBJ2-7
V gene: TRBV30
clone size: NA
D gene: NA

CDR3 protein: CASSVLTNRGPYEQYF
CDR3 DNA: TGTGCCAGCAGCGTATTGACTAACAGGGGCCCCTACGAGCAGTACTTC
J gene: TRBJ2-7
V gene: TRBV9
clone size: NA
D gene: TRBD1

CDR3 protein: CATSRPGTENTGELFF
CDR3 DNA: TGTGCCACCAGCAGACCCGGGACAGAGAACACCGGGGAGCTGTTTTTT
J gene: TRBJ2-2
V gene: TRBV15
clone size: NA
D gene: TRBD1

CDR3 protein: CAWSKQGNQPQHF
CDR3 DNA: TGTGCCTGGAGCAAACAGGGGAATCAGCCCCAGCATTTT
J gene: TRBJ1-5
V gene: TRBV30
clone size: NA
D gene: TRBD1

CDR3 protein: CAISGRTGGPDTQYF
CDR3 DNA: TGTGCCATCAGTGGGCGGACAGGGGGCCCAGATACGCAGTATTTT
J gene: TRBJ2-3
V gene: TRBV10-3
clone size: NA
D gene: TRBD1

CDR3 protein: CAWSPQAGATQYF
CDR3 DNA: TGTGCCTGGAGTCCCCAAGCGGGAGCTACGCAGTATTTT
J gene: TRBJ2-3
V gene: TRBV30
clone size: NA
D gene: TRBD2

CDR3 protein: CASSPQGDRQPQHF
CDR3 DNA: TGTGCCAGCAGCCCTCAGGGGGATAGACAGCCCCAGCATTTT
J gene: TRBJ1-5
V gene: TRBV7-9
clone size: NA
D gene: TRBD1

CDR3 protein: CATERFPGTQYF
CDR3 DNA: TGTGCCACAGAGCGGTTCCCGGGGACCCAGTACTTC
J gene: TRBJ2-5
V gene: TRBV13
clone size: NA
D gene: NA

CDR3 protein: CASSVDRGSSYEQYF
CDR3 DNA: TGTGCCAGCAGCGTAGACAGGGGAAGCTCCTACGAGCAGTACTTC
J gene: TRBJ2-7
V gene: TRBV13
clone size: NA
D gene: TRBD1

CDR3 protein: CASSVSGTSGGGEQFF
CDR3 DNA: TGTGCCAGCAGCGTTTCCGGGACTAGCGGGGGGGGTGAGCAGTTCTTC
J gene: TRBJ2-1
V gene: TRBV9
clone size: NA
D gene: TRBD2